This TCR beta chain was found in a study of molecular identifiers for immune sequencing clone quantification. The germline gives CDR1 SGDLS, CDR2 YYNGEE. The CDR3 runs 17 residues. With 4 bases removed from V and 1 base from J, the gap between germline ends came to 19 bases. TCRdb analysed the PCR reads with MiXCR anew, one entry per CDR3 protein. Among more than 550,000 distinct CDR3 sequences, over 25% were seen once, and the ten largest hold 0.78%. Study-level results: Sizes of highly expanded clones could be underestimated through identical TCRs sharing a barcode.

Only a few counts were recorded for this clonotype. Antigen unknown. The clonotype originates from a human donor in good health. Some libraries in this study had Jurkat cell RNA spiked in. J is TRBJ2-3 and V is TRBV9; D not certain. Sequencing input: naive CD8+ T cells from blood, with Jurkat cell RNA spiked in. Stated subset: FACS-sorted CD8+CD4-CCR7+CD45RA+ naive T cells. The DNA of the CDR3 is TGTGCCAGCAGCCGCCTCCGGCGCGTTGTCGGCACAGATACGCAGTATTTT. This sequence encodes CASSRLRRVVGTDTQYF.